This T cell receptor (beta chain) emerged from a study of blood T cells in healthy people across ages. Findings and caveats of the study: The CMV status of each donor remained undetermined, and this could have confounded shifts in expanded clonotypes.

Next came a second PCR, run for roughly 7 to 12 cycles, which used a sample-barcoded 5' primer along with a J-beta primer mix. Sequencing recovered at least 3 million CDR3-containing paired-end reads from each sample. TCRdb independently ran MiXCR on the 5' RACE reads; one entry per CDR3 protein. The table records some 1.5 million distinct CDR3 sequences, about 28% of them present only once. Losses at the gene ends were 5 bases for V and 4 bases for J; bases not matched to a gene: 12. This CDR3 comprises 15 residues. The germline gives CDR1 DFQATT, CDR2 SNEGSKA (reference sequence). The sample holds a few counts of this clonotype. The antigen remains unidentified.

Sequenced input: blood. This receptor was identified in a woman aged 25 to 45 in good health. This sequence joins TRBV20-1 and TRBJ1-2; 8 bases line up with TRBD1. DNA for the CDR3: TGCAGTGCTCCCATCTCGGACAGGGCGGCCTATGGCTACACCTTC. Translation gives CSAPISDRAAYGYTF.